This T cell receptor beta chain derives from a study of CD8 T cells in Susac syndrome. In the study overall: The sequenced Susac syndrome patients included more than five who had clinically active disease and about 8 who were in remission. Study outcomes and limitations: CD8+ clones in Susac expanded most in TEMRA cells and active patients.

Comments on this clonotype: Its cognate antigen is unknown.

Roughly 0.45 to 1 ug RNA was reverse transcribed with random hexamers. immunoSEQ multiplex PCR amplified TCR beta CDR3 across 54 Vbeta, 13 Jbeta. Each CDR3 protein is one row after TCRdb ran MiXCR on the immunoSEQ multiplex PCR reads. The data show 50,000 to 55,000 distinct CDR3 sequences, with 85% to 95% seen just once and about 0.8% held by the top ten. The TCR comes from a human donor with Susac syndrome. Specimen: CD8+ T cells from PBMCs.

The chain's CDR3 is CATSRSRTSGDTQYF. The CDR3 DNA sequence: TGTGCCACCAGCAGATCAAGGACTAGCGGAGATACGCAGTATTTT. The chain couples TRBV15 to TRBJ2-3, with 10 bases fitting TRBD2. Losses at the gene ends were 2 bases for V and 5 bases for J; bases not matched to a gene: 4. The CDR3 extends over 15 amino acids. CDR1 and CDR2 from the germline V gene are LNHNV and YYDKDF (reference sequence).